This TCR beta chain stems from a study of cytomegalovirus exposure and HLA in healthy donors. Overall study context: Researchers found that about 82% of a few hundred genotyped donors fell within the Caucasian-associated ancestry cluster.

On this clone: Its antigen is still unknown.

V shed 5 bases and J 7 bases; nucleotides not matched to a gene: 5. Germline assignment: CDR1 SNHLY and CDR2 FYNNEI. CDR3 length: 13 amino acids. In the PCR, 60 Vbeta and 13 Jbeta primers were used. Repertoires were generated with immunoSEQ multiplex PCR, while TCRdb's copy carries only in-frame clones and drops some. The table records 85,000 to 130,000 clones, roughly 82% of them present only once. Study-wide findings and caveats: For most TCR beta V segments, an earlier analysis put the productive rate at about 87% or about 30% of the time. Later work found that TCR association rates differed between HLA loci; DRB1 had the most and HLA-C the fewest.

This receptor was taken from a man aged 45 to 65 in good health and CMV-seronegative. Sequencing was done on a sample of PBMCs. This chain uses TRBV2 with TRBJ1-5; 7 bases are a match to TRBD1. The CDR3 reads CASSFTDRQPQHF. The DNA for the CDR3 is TGTGCCAGCAGTTTCACGGACAGGCAGCCCCAGCATTTT.